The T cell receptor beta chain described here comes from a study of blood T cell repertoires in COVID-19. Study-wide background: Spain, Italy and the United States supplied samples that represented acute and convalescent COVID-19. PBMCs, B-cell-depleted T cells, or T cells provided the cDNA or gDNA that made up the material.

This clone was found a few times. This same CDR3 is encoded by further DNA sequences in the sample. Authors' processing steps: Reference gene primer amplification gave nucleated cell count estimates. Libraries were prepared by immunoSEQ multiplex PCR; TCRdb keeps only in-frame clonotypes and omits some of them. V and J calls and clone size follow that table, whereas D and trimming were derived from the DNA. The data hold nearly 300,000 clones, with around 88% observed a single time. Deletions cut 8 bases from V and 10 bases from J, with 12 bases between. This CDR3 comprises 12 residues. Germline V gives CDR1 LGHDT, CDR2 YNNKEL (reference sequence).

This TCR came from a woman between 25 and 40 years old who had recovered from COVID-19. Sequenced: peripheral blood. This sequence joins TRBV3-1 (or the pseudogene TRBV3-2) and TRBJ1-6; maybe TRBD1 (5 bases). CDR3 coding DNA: TGTGCCAGCTCAGGGAGGAAATCACCCCTCCACTTT. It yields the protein CASSGRKSPLHF.